A selection of T cell receptor beta chains follows, all from one sample in a study of T-cell reconstitution after alpha-beta-depleted transplantation in children. TCRdb processed the PCR reads anew with MiXCR; each CDR3 protein has one entry. The repertoire includes more than 400,000 distinct CDR3 sequences, about an eighth of them detected once, and 13% to 15% sits in the top ten. This specimen consisted of PBMCs, mostly from graft donor cells, obtained 180 days after TCRalphabeta/CD19-depleted stem cell transplant. These TCRs come from a female patient aged 2-15 years who had a stem cell transplant for aplastic anemia, so the T cells may come from the graft donor. Each CDR3 is given with its conserved first and last residue. D genes are given only for firm matches. Size tells how often a clone was seen (once, few, many) or the class of an expanded clone, and some rows leave it out.

13	many	.	TRBJ2-7	TRBV28	TGTGCCAGCAGTTTTGAAATTGGATACGAGCAGTACTTC	CASSFEIGYEQYF
15	few	.	TRBJ1-5	TRBV25-1	TGTGCCAGCAGCGGTCCCGGGACCTATAACCAGCCCCAGCATTTT	CASSGPGTYNQPQHF
14	many	TRBD2	TRBJ2-1	TRBV7-9	TGTGCCAGCAGCTTAGAACTAGCGGGCGGTGAGCAGTTCTTC	CASSLELAGGEQFF
14	many	.	TRBJ1-1	TRBV4-3	TGCGCCAGCAGCCAAGAATGGGAGAACACTGAAGCTTTCTTT	CASSQEWENTEAFF
15	few	.	TRBJ2-2	TRBV29-1	TGCAGCGTTGTTACCAGGACACCGAACACCGGGGAGCTGTTTTTT	CSVVTRTPNTGELFF
16	.	.	TRBJ1-4	TRBV4-3	TGCGCCAGCAGCCAAGGGAGAGGAGCAACTAATGAAAAACTGTTTTTT	CASSQGRGATNEKLFF
13	few	.	TRBJ2-7	TRBV7-2	TGTGCCAGCAGCTCCCTCGACCGGAACGAGCAGTACTTC	CASSSLDRNEQYF
13	few	.	TRBJ2-7	TRBV20-1	TGCAGTGCTAGAGACGGTAGCTCCTACGAGCAGTACTTC	CSARDGSSYEQYF
13	.	.	TRBJ2-7	TRBV5-1	TGCGCCAGCAGCTTGGTATGGCCCTACGAGCAGTACTTC	CASSLVWPYEQYF
15	.	TRBD2	TRBJ2-3	TRBV20-1	TGCAGTGCCTCGGAAGAGACTAGCGACACAGATACGCAGTATTTT	CSASEETSDTDTQYF
12	.	.	TRBJ1-2	TRBV29-1	TGCAGTATGAAGACAGGCCCCTATGGCTACCCCTTC	CSMKTGPYGYPF
15	.	TRBD2	TRBJ2-5	TRBV27	TGTGCCAGCAGTTTACTAGCGGGAGGTCCCGAGACCCAGTACTTC	CASSLLAGGPETQYF
19	.	.	TRBJ2-6	TRBV7-9	TGTGCCAGCAGCTTATATACAGCCCCCCATACTTTGGGGGCCAACGGCCTGACTTTC	CASSLYTAPHTLGANGLTF
16	.	.	TRBJ2-3	TRBV6-5	TGTGCCAGCAGTTACCCGACTGGGTCGGTCCCAGATACGCAGTATTTT	CASSYPTGSVPDTQYF
12	few	TRBD2	TRBJ2-4	TRBV7-9	TGTGCCAGCAGCCCCCGGACTAGCGGGAACTACTTC	CASSPRTSGNYF
16	few	TRBD1	TRBJ2-2	TRBV6-5	TGTGCCAGCAGTTACTCCTGGACAGGGGACACCGGGGAGCTGTTTTTT	CASSYSWTGDTGELFF
15	few	TRBD2	TRBJ2-2	TRBV20-1	TGCAGTGCTAGAGCTAGCGGGAGGGCCGCGGGGGAGCTGTTTTTT	CSARASGRAAGELFF
11	.	.	TRBJ1-5	TRBV20-1	TGCAGTGCTAGTTCAGGTCAGCCCCAGCATTTT	CSASSGQPQHF
13	.	.	TRBJ1-6	TRBV5-6	TGTGCCAGCAAACGGACGGAAAATTCACCCCTCCACTTT	CASKRTENSPLHF
11	few	.	TRBJ1-3	TRBV10-3	TGTGCCACCGGCATCGGAAACACCATATATTTT	CATGIGNTIYF
16	.	TRBD1	TRBJ1-4	TRBV6-5	TGTGCCAGCAGTTGGACAGGCAGTCCCTGGGGGGAAAAACTGTTTTTT	CASSWTGSPWGEKLFF
12	few	.	TRBJ2-5	TRBV10-1	TGCGCCAGCAGTGACCCCCAAGAGACCCAGTACTTC	CASSDPQETQYF
17	.	TRBD2	TRBJ2-7	TRBV12-3/TRBV12-4	TGTGCCAGCAGTTTAGGATGGACTAGCGGGGGGGTCGACGAGCAGTACTTC	CASSLGWTSGGVDEQYF
12	few	.	TRBJ1-4	TRBV12-3/TRBV12-4	TGTGCCAGCGTTTCCAACAATGAAAAACTGTTTTTT	CASVSNNEKLFF
17	many	TRBD2	TRBJ2-2	TRBV5-5	TGTGCCAGCAGCCTCCGGACTAGCGGGAGTGTAGGCGGGGAGCTGTTTTTT	CASSLRTSGSVGGELFF
15	many	TRBD2	TRBJ2-1	TRBV5-1	TGCGCCAGCAGCACGAGCGGGAGTGAGTACAATGAGCAGTTCTTC	CASSTSGSEYNEQFF
16	few	TRBD1	TRBJ1-6	TRBV7-2	TGTGCCAGCAGCTTCCCCGACAGGGAATATAATTCACCCCTCCACTTT	CASSFPDREYNSPLHF
12	many	.	TRBJ1-1	TRBV28	TGTGCCAGCAGGGAGAGGGACACTGAAGCTTTCTTT	CASRERDTEAFF
16	few	.	TRBJ1-1	TRBV28	TGTGCCAGCCGGGTTGGAGGACGGAAGAGAATTACTGAAGCTTTCTTT	CASRVGGRKRITEAFF
17	.	.	TRBJ2-6	TRBV7-2	TGTGCTAGTCGACCTAAAGTCCTGAGCTCTGGGGCCAACGTCCTGACTTTC	CASRPKVLSSGANVLTF
15	many	TRBD2	TRBJ2-3	TRBV6-1	TGTGCCAGCAGACGTAGCGGGCCGAGCACAGATACGCAGTATTTT	CASRRSGPSTDTQYF
15	.	.	TRBJ1-1	TRBV7-9	TGTGCCAGCAGTTCGGGGCCTCCGAGGCACACTGAAGCTTTCTTT	CASSSGPPRHTEAFF
11	many	.	TRBJ2-1	TRBV29-1	TGCAGCGTTGTCAGGTACTGGGAGCAGTTCTTC	CSVVRYWEQFF
17	.	TRBD2	TRBJ2-3	TRBV7-2	TGTGCCAGCAGCACCCGGACTAGCGCGACGCCGCGGGATACGCAGTATTTT	CASSTRTSATPRDTQYF
13	.	.	TRBJ1-5	TRBV6-6	TGTGCCAGCAGTTACCCAGGAGGTCAGCCCCAGCATTTT	CASSYPGGQPQHF
12	few	TRBD1	TRBJ1-1	TRBV24-1	TGTGCCACAGGGGGCGCGGGCACTGAAGCTTTCTTT	CATGGAGTEAFF
14	once	.	TRBJ2-5	TRBV7-9	TGTGCCAGCAGCTTGGTTCCCAGTCAAGAGACCCAGTACTTC	CASSLVPSQETQYF
17	.	TRBD2	TRBJ2-1	TRBV2	TGTGCCAGCAGTGAAGTGGGACTAGCGGGAATCGTCAATGAGCAGTTCTTC	CASSEVGLAGIVNEQFF
14	.	TRBD1	TRBJ1-1	TRBV20-1	TGCAGTGCGAGACAGGGGTTTAGGAACACTGAAGCTTTCTTT	CSARQGFRNTEAFF
13	few	.	TRBJ1-1	TRBV5-5	TGTGCCAGCAGCTTCCCCCTTTACACTGAAGCTTTCTTT	CASSFPLYTEAFF
17	.	TRBD2	TRBJ2-3	TRBV5-1	TGCGCCAGCAGCTTGACGATTAGCGGGAAGGGCACAGATACGCAGTATTTT	CASSLTISGKGTDTQYF
17	.	.	TRBJ2-2	TRBV20-1	TGCAGTGCTAGAGGCAGGGGGGTAGCCGAGGGCACCGGGGAGCTGTTTTTT	CSARGRGVAEGTGELFF
14	few	TRBD1	TRBJ1-1	TRBV6-2/TRBV6-3	TGTGCCAGCAAAAAGGACAGGGGGCCCACTGAAGCTTTCTTT	CASKKDRGPTEAFF
15	few	.	TRBJ2-4	TRBV7-9	TGTGCCAGCAGCCCCTTTGAGGGGGGTAAAAACATTCAGTACTTC	CASSPFEGGKNIQYF
19	few	TRBD2	TRBJ2-2	TRBV7-2	TGTGCCAGCAGCTTAGCGCTTAGGGTACTAGCGGGGTCAACCGGGGAGCTGTTTTTT	CASSLALRVLAGSTGELFF